This section outlines one T cell receptor beta chain sequence together with its context. The target antigen is unknown. Trimming took off 5 bases at V and 0 bases at J, with 10 bases between the two ends. The CDR3 spans 14 residues. Germline V gives CDR1 MNHEY, CDR2 SMNVEV (reference sequence). The sample comes from a study of cytomegalovirus exposure and HLA in healthy donors. For the study at large: Around 180 million T cells yielded more than 90 million unique TCR beta sequences in earlier analysis. Unique TCRs numbering roughly 85 million, obtained from HLA-typed donors, made up an early data release. Whole-study findings and limits: Further analysis, carried out later, found HLA-associated TCR beta chains more clonally expanded than equally common other chains. It was taken for granted in presence/absence analyses that sequencing depth across donors was roughly uniform.

The PCR contained 60 Vbeta and 13 Jbeta primers. Assay: immunoSEQ multiplex PCR; the TCRdb copy retains only in-frame clones and omits some. The sample has 120,000 or so clones, around 84% seen once. What was sequenced was PBMCs. The origin of this receptor is a man younger than 35 in good health and CMV-seronegative. The chain joins TRBV27 to TRBJ1-2, with unresolved D. The CDR3 DNA reads TGTGCCAGCAGTCCCCAGCGAGCTAACTATGGCTACACCTTC. Its protein product is CASSPQRANYGYTF.